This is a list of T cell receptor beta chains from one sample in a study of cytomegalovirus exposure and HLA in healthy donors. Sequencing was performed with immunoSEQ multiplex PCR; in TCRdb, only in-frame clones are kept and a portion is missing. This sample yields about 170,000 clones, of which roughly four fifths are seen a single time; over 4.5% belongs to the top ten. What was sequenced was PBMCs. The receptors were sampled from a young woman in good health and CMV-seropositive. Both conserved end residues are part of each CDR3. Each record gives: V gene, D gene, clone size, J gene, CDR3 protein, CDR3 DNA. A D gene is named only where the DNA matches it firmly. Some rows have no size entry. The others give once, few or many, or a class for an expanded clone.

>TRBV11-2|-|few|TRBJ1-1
CASSLDRTDFMAFF
TGTGCCAGCAGCTTAGATAGGACAGACTTTATGGCTTTCTTT
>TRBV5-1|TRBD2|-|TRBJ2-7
CASSLVSGGAYEQYF
TGCGCCAGCAGCTTGGTAAGCGGGGGGGCCTACGAGCAGTACTTC
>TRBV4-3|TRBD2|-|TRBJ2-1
CASSQDTGGVQFF
TGCGCCAGCAGCCAAGATACGGGGGGGGTTCAGTTCTTC
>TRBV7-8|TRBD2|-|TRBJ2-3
CASSGLAGGDTQYF
TGTGCCAGCAGCGGACTAGCGGGGGGAGATACGCAGTATTTT
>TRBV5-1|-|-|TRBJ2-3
CASSLDLGQGGSSSTDTQYF
TGCGCCAGCAGCTTGGACCTCGGACAGGGAGGGTCTTCTAGCACAGATACGCAGTATTTT
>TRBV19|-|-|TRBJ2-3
CATKPRPSSGWVDTQYF
TGTGCCACGAAACCCAGACCCTCCTCGGGGTGGGTAGATACGCAGTATTTT
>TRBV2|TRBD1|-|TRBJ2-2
CASRGQGWAGELFF
TGTGCCAGCAGGGGACAGGGTTGGGCCGGGGAGCTGTTTTTT
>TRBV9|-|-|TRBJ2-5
CASSVGALALMEETQYF
TGTGCCAGCAGCGTAGGTGCACTTGCCCTCATGGAAGAGACCCAGTACTTC
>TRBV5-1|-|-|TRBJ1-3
CASRLRESSGNTIYF
TGCGCCAGCAGATTAAGGGAGTCCTCTGGAAACACCATATATTTT
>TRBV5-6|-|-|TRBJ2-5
CASSYEEMSMWQETQYF
TGTGCCAGCAGCTACGAGGAGATGTCAATGTGGCAAGAGACCCAGTACTTC
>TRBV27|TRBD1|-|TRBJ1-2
CASSFSDRGYGYTF
TGTGCCAGCAGTTTCTCCGACAGGGGATATGGCTACACCTTC
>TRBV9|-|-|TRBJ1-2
CASSPLMDSLGYTF
TGTGCCAGCAGCCCTCTAATGGACAGCCTCGGCTACACCTTC
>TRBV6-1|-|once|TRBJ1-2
CASSDLNRRGVYGYTF
TGTGCCAGCAGTGATTTGAACAGGCGTGGGGTCTATGGCTACACCTTC
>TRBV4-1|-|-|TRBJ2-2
CASSQELSLRGQPGVAGELFF
TGCGCCAGCAGCCAAGAATTAAGCTTGCGCGGACAGCCCGGGGTTGCCGGGGAGCTGTTTTTT
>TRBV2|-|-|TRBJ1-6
CASSAQGYNSPLHF
TGTGCCAGCAGTGCGCAGGGTTATAATTCACCCCTCCACTTT
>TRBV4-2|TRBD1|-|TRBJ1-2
CASSQTQGAGMGYTF
TGTGCCAGCAGCCAAACACAGGGGGCGGGTATGGGCTACACCTTC
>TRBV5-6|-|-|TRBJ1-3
CASSLRTVSGNTIYF
TGTGCCAGCAGCTTGAGGACAGTCTCTGGAAACACCATATATTTT
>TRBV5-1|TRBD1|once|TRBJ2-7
CASSRDSYEQYF
TGCGCCAGCAGCAGGGACAGCTACGAGCAGTACTTC
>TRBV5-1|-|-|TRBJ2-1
CASSRRLNEQFF
TGCGCCAGCAGCCGTAGACTCAATGAGCAGTTCTTC
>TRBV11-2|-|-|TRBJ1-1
CASRAGLLYMNTEAFF
TGTGCCAGCAGGGCAGGCTTACTGTACATGAACACTGAAGCTTTCTTT
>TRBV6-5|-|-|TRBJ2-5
CASSYRRGLGETQYF
TGTGCCAGCAGTTACAGGCGGGGTCTAGGGGAGACCCAGTACTTC
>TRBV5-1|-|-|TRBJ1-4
CASSLDGESATNEKLFF
TGCGCCAGCAGCTTGGACGGGGAATCTGCAACTAATGAAAAACTGTTTTTT
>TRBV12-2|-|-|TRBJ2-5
CASRKGTSGGPPGETQYF
TGTGCAAGTCGAAAAGGGACTAGCGGGGGGCCTCCAGGAGAGACCCAGTACTTC
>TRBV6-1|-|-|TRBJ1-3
CASRDPRGSGNTIYF
TGTGCCAGCAGAGATCCTAGGGGCTCTGGAAACACCATATATTTT
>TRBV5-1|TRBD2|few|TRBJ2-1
CASSLSGGGAYNEQFF
TGCGCCAGCAGCTTGTCTGGGGGGGGAGCTTACAATGAGCAGTTCTTC
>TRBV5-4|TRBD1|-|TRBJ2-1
CASRPTGQSYSYNEQFF
TGTGCCAGCAGACCAACGGGACAGAGCTACTCCTACAATGAGCAGTTCTTC
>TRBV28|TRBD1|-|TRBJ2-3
CASSPSLGQGPTDTQYF
TGTGCCAGCAGTCCAAGCTTGGGACAGGGGCCCACAGATACGCAGTATTTT
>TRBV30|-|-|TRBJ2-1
CAWSVQRSRFF
TGTGCCTGGAGTGTACAGCGGAGTCGGTTCTTC
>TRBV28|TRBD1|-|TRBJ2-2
CASLGTATYTGELFF
TGTGCCAGCCTCGGGACAGCCACTTACACCGGGGAGCTGTTTTTT
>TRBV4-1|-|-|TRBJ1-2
CASSQPPQGHYGYTF
TGCGCCAGCAGCCAACCGCCTCAGGGGCACTATGGCTACACCTTC
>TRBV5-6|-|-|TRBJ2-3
CASSTTGSTQYF
TGTGCCAGCAGCACAACCGGGAGTACGCAGTATTTT
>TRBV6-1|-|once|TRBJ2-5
CASSRRTIQETQYF
TGTGCCAGCAGCCGTCGGACTATTCAAGAGACCCAGTACTTC
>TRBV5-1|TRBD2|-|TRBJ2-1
CASSAGGPGNEQFF
TGCGCCAGCAGCGCGGGGGGGCCGGGCAATGAGCAGTTCTTC